This note documents a single T cell receptor (beta chain) sequence. Its antigen remains unknown. Profiling relied on immunoSEQ multiplex PCR, and the TCRdb table lists in-frame clones only, not all of them. The sample holds about 15,000 clones, approximately 85% seen once. The V and J ends lost 1 base and 7 bases, in that order; junction bases with no gene match: 6. The CDR3 totals 14 residues. Germline CDR1 is GTSNPN and CDR2 is SVGIG (reference sequence). This entry is derived from a study of tumor-infiltrating lymphocytes in localized non-small cell lung cancer. Overall study findings and caveats: TCR sequencing covered a subset of patients with enough tissue.

Source material: lung tumor tissue. This chain links TRBV30 with TRBJ1-4; 7 bases are a match to TRBD1. This clonotype was sampled from a human donor with non-small cell lung cancer. The CDR3: CAWSGARGVEKLFF. The CDR3 region has the DNA TGTGCCTGGAGTGGGGCCAGGGGGGTTGAAAAACTGTTTTTT.